This T cell receptor beta chain was obtained from a study of blood T cell repertoires in COVID-19 (TCRdb year 2020). Broadly, across the study: Collaborator samples came from the United States, Italy and Spain and covered acute and convalescent phases of COVID-19. The prospective study material was composed of cDNA or gDNA derived from T cells, B-cell-depleted T cells, or PBMCs. The dataset comprised deeply sampled blood TCRbeta repertoires from subjects exposed to, actively infected with, or recovered from COVID-19. The repertoires were made available in a free public database intended to serve as a resource for research on the immune response to SARS-CoV-2. The samples were drawn from the first 160 participants of the ongoing ImmuneRACE study and from roughly 1,300 subjects provided by 6 global collaborators. The sample metadata nearly always contained a de-identified subject ID, COVID-19 status, age in years and sex. Where HLA class I and class II types were available, the types were taken from metadata supplied by the sample provider, not from assay-based typing.

Worth noting for this clone: The clone's antigen remains unknown. Within one base of it there is no much larger clone, and no base qualities were kept.

The investigation overall reported the following: The quantity of clinical and demographic metadata differed by source and by participant and was supplied without curation.

A second Seattle source provided samples from volunteer blood donors who had recovered from COVID-19. Whole blood was collected in K2EDTA tubes by collaborating institutions according to the institutions' own protocols. Collaborator samples were shipped for TCRbeta analysis as frozen whole blood, isolated PBMCs, or DNA extracted from either sample type. The V end gives up 0 bases and the J end 14 bases, leaving 10 bases in the junction not matched to a gene. The germline V gene specifies MNHNS as CDR1 and SASEGT as CDR2. Taken from cysteine to phenylalanine, the CDR3 has 15 residues. The kept DNA is CDR3 alone, 45 bases in frame from the first base. TCRbeta CDR3 regions were amplified from genomic DNA using the immunoSEQ Assay, a bias-controlled multiplex PCR. Turning to the authors' computational methods: The number of nucleated cells in each sample was estimated by amplification of reference gene primers within the assay. Sequence reads were collapsed and filtered to measure the absolute abundance of every unique TCRbeta CDR3 rearrangement. For each sample, productive Simpson clonality was calculated by taking the square root of Simpson's diversity index across productive rearrangements. Entries here come from immuneACCESS through TCRdb and include only in-frame sequences with V and J called. Some clones fail to appear in such tables; in the studies checked, an unresolved V gene covers under half of the shortfall, and the cause of the remainder is unknown. The D gene and trimming were derived from the DNA, and the V and J assignments and clone size from that table. The sample contains 240,000 or so clones, approximately 80% of them found a single time. About 2% of the sample lies in the top ten.

The receptor chain draws on TRBV6-1 and TRBJ1-5, with 10 bases aligning to TRBD1. This TCR came from a young man who had recovered from COVID-19. Sequences were obtained from peripheral blood. The CDR3 has the sequence CASSEAMGQGSNKHF. The nucleotide sequence reads TGTGCCAGCAGTGAAGCAATGGGACAGGGGAGTAATAAGCATTTT.